A single sample is the source of the 17 T cell receptor beta chains below, sequenced in a study of beta chain features in type 1 diabetes. Sequencing targeted expressed TCRB transcripts, as all isolated RNA had been reverse transcribed. Produced via immunoSEQ multiplex PCR; TCRdb's table is partial and in-frame only. The sample lists over 700,000 clones, roughly a sixth seen once, with about 0.025% in the top ten. The source material was naive CD4+ T cells from blood. These receptors were collected from a woman under 30 in good health.

This clone was detected only a few times. This chain links TRBV4-2 with TRBJ2-5; D might be TRBD2 (5 bases). The CDR3 spans 18 residues. Trimming pared 0 bases from V and 1 base from J, leaving 18 bases between. From germline, CDR1 is LGHNA and CDR2 YNFKEQ. This CDR3 is CASSQESIGPAAQETQYF. The DNA for the CDR3 is TGTGCCAGCAGCCAAGAGTCAATAGGCCCAGCGGCCCAAGAGACCCAGTACTTC.

This clone was counted a few times. The chain uses TRBV2 and TRBJ1-4, with D perhaps TRBD1 (6 bases). The germline CDR1 and CDR2 sequences are SNHLY and FYNNEI. V shed 4 bases and J shed 8 bases, with 17 bases lying between them. This CDR3 region has 15 residues. CDR3 sequence: CASSAQGNEFEKLFF. DNA for the CDR3: TGTGCCAGCAGTGCCCAGGGGAACGAATTCGAAAAACTGTTTTTT.

This clone showed up just a few times. This chain joins TRBV19 and TRBJ2-7; 10 positions agree with TRBD1. The trim removed 5 bases at V and 2 bases at J, leaving 9 bases unmatched. The germline gives CDR1 LNHDA, CDR2 SQIVND (reference sequence). The CDR3 sequence is 16 residues long. CDR3 nucleotide sequence: TGTGCCAGTAGTCCTCGGGACAGGGGCAACCCCTACGAGCAGTACTTC. Its protein is CASSPRDRGNPYEQYF.

This chain joins TRBV27 and TRBJ2-7; 10 bases map to TRBD2. Trimming removed 0 bases from V and 1 base from J; junction bases left unmatched: 3. The germline CDR1 and CDR2 sequences are MNHEY and SMNVEV (reference sequence). The CDR3 covers 16 residues. The CDR3 spells CASSLSASGGSYEQYF. The CDR3 DNA follows: TGTGCCAGCAGTTTATCGGCTAGCGGGGGTTCCTACGAGCAGTACTTC.

The chain employs TRBV6-6 and TRBJ2-7; 8 nucleotides align to TRBD2. The ends lost 0 bases at V and 7 bases at J; junction bases unmatched: 11. The V gene's germline CDR1 is MNHNY and CDR2 SVGAGI (reference sequence). This CDR3 is built from 16 residues. CDR3 sequence (DNA): TGTGCCAGCAGTTACTCGGGACCCGGGAGGGCCGTTGAGCAGTACTTC. Its translation: CASSYSGPGRAVEQYF.

This clone was recorded a few times. The V call is TRBV20-1, the J call TRBJ2-1; unclear D gene. CDR3 length: 11 amino acids. V was cut by 2 bases and J by 9 bases, with 8 bases left in between. Germline V gene sequence: CDR1 DFQATT, CDR2 SNEGSKA (reference sequence). The CDR3 DNA follows: TGCAGTGCTAGATTAGGTGTTGAGCAGTTCTTC. Translation gives CSARLGVEQFF.

The rearrangement links TRBV28 to TRBJ2-7; 8 bases line up with TRBD2. Germline CDR1 MDHEN, CDR2 SYDVKM. This CDR3 region has 14 residues. J was trimmed by 4 bases and V by 6 bases; bases with no gene match: 8. This CDR3 reads CASRTGTSHYEQYF. For the CDR3, the DNA is TGTGCCAGCAGGACCGGGACTAGTCATTACGAGCAGTACTTC.

In this sample, this clone turned up a few times. The chain combines TRBV27 with TRBJ1-2; 7 bases fit TRBD1. The trim removed 4 bases at V and 4 bases at J, leaving 6 bases unmatched. CDR1 and CDR2 from the germline V gene are MNHEY and SMNVEV (reference sequence). This CDR3 region has 14 residues. The CDR3 region is CASSYYRGLYGYTF. For the CDR3, the DNA is TGTGCCAGCAGTTATTACAGGGGACTCTATGGCTACACCTTC.

The chain carries TRBV6-1 and TRBJ1-2; maybe TRBD1 (5 bases). This CDR3 comprises 15 residues. V lost 8 bases, J lost 0 bases, and 16 bases lay in between. Germline V gene data show CDR1 as MNHNS and CDR2 as SASEGT. The CDR3 DNA follows: TGTGCCAGCTCCTATCTTAGACAGACTAACTATGGCTACACCTTC. It codes for CASSYLRQTNYGYTF.

This clone was detected only once. The chain recombines TRBV6-5 with TRBJ2-5, with D unresolved. V was pared by 2 bases and J by 7 bases, with 14 bases between. Germline V gene data show CDR1 as MNHEY and CDR2 as SVGAGI. There are 14 residues in the CDR3. CDR3 residues: CASSYGEVGSTQYF. The CDR3 DNA sequence: TGTGCCAGCAGTTACGGAGAGGTGGGATCGACCCAGTACTTC.

This clone was counted a few times. The gene calls are TRBV7-8 and TRBJ1-2; D not resolved. V lost 2 bases to trimming and J lost 2 bases, with 3 bases between them. This CDR3 contains 12 residues. The germline V gene encodes CDR1 SGHVS and CDR2 FQNEAQ. The CDR3 DNA is TGTGCCAGCAGCTTAAGCAACTATGGCTACACCTTC. Amino acids: CASSLSNYGYTF.

This chain joins TRBV4-1 and TRBJ1-5, with TRBD1 identical over 8 bases. Germline V lookup: CDR1 MGHRA, CDR2 YSYEKL. The junction had 7 bases not matched to a gene; V was cut back by 1 base and J by 8 bases. This CDR3 is 15 amino acids long. DNA for the CDR3: TGCGCCAGCAGCCAAGGACAGGGGCCGCCGGAGCCCCAGCATTTT. Protein: CASSQGQGPPEPQHF.

This clone was detected a few times. The rearrangement joins TRBV27 to TRBJ2-2; D remains ambiguous. There are 12 residues in the CDR3. V lost 2 bases and J 6 bases, leaving 4 bases between the germline ends. CDR1 is MNHEY, CDR2 SMNVEV, per germline (reference sequence). CDR3 in amino acids: CASSLGPGELFF. DNA for the CDR3: TGTGCCAGCAGTTTAGGCCCCGGGGAGCTGTTTTTT.

A few counts support this clone. CDR3 nucleotides: TGCGCCAGCAGCCAAGATCACCCCTGGCTAGCGGGAGAGCGAGAGACCCAGTACTTC. This gives the protein CASSQDHPWLAGERETQYF. The genes are TRBV4-3 and TRBJ2-5; 10 bases align to TRBD2. The germline V gene has CDR1 LGHNA and CDR2 YSLEER. The CDR3 consists of 19 residues. V lost 0 bases, J lost 4 bases, and 14 bases stayed unmatched.

The chain couples TRBV7-9 to TRBJ1-2, with D hard to call. V was cut by 5 bases and J by 8 bases, with 18 bases left in between. Germline V gene data show CDR1 as SEHNR and CDR2 as FQNEAQ (reference sequence). The length of the CDR3 is 14 residues. The CDR3 loop is CASSLPVGVGGYTF. CDR3 sequence (DNA): TGTGCCAGCAGCCTCCCGGTGGGTGTAGGGGGCTACACCTTC.

Turning to this clone: The sample holds other DNA sequences that translate to the same CDR3. The CDR3 spells CSARVGETQYF. The CDR3 DNA follows: TGCAGTGCTAGAGTAGGAGAGACCCAGTACTTC. The chain recombines TRBV20-1 with TRBJ2-5; D not resolved. Looked up from germline, CDR1 is DFQATT and CDR2 is SNEGSKA (reference sequence). Trimming shortened V by 1 base and J by 4 bases, and 4 bases separated the two germline ends. CDR3 length equals 11 residues.

This clone turned up a few times. The chain has TRBV7-2 and TRBJ2-7, with D unclear. This CDR3 is 14 amino acids long. Looked up from germline, CDR1 is SGHTA and CDR2 is FQGNSA. V lost 5 bases and J 6 bases, leaving 17 bases between the germline ends. The CDR3, as DNA: TGTGCCAGCAGCCCCGTCGACATCTTGGGCGAGCAGTACTTC. Protein product: CASSPVDILGEQYF.